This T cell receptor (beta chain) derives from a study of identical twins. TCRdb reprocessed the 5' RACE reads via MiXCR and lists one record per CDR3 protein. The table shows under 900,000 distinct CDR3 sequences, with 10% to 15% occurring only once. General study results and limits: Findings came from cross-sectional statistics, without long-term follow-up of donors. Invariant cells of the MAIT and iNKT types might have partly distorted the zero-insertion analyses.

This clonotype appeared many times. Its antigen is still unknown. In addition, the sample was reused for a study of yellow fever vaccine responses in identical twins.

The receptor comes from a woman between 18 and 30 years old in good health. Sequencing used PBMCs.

In DNA form, the CDR3 reads TGTGCCAGCAGTTCAACAGGATTCTCCTACAATGAGCAGTTCTTC. Residues: CASSSTGFSYNEQFF. The chain links TRBV12-3 or TRBV12-4 to TRBJ2-1; possibly TRBD1 for D (5 bases). V was cut by 4 bases and J by 0 bases, with 10 bases left in between. The CDR3 contains 15 residues.